What follows is one T cell receptor (beta chain) and its context. Its antigen remains unknown. These data come from a study of T cell repertoires in aging, cancer and after chemotherapy. General study findings and limits: Median generation probability rose over the chemotherapy interval in each cancer cohort, suggesting rebound thymic output. Age-matched healthy donors had significantly more diverse, less clonal blood TCR repertoires than untreated cancer patients.

Germline V CDR1 and CDR2: LNHDA, SQIVND (reference sequence). The J segment lost 0 bases and the V segment lost 5 bases, leaving 8 bases of the junction unmatched. The CDR3 runs 17 residues. TCR beta rearrangements were amplified from peripheral blood genomic DNA. A mixed TRB-A/B primer pool amplified rearranged TRB by multiplex touch-down PCR. One entry per CDR3 protein results from TCRdb running MiXCR on the multiplex PCR reads. There are a few thousand distinct CDR3 sequences in the sample; around 65% occur only once, and around 27% lies in the top ten. Source material: blood. The receptor's source is a human donor with a solid tumor. V usage is TRBV19 and J usage is TRBJ1-2, with 11 nucleotides matching TRBD1. CDR3 sequence: CASSPRGQGAANYGYTF. The CDR3 DNA reads TGTGCCAGTAGTCCGCGTGGACAGGGGGCCGCTAACTATGGCTACACCTTC.